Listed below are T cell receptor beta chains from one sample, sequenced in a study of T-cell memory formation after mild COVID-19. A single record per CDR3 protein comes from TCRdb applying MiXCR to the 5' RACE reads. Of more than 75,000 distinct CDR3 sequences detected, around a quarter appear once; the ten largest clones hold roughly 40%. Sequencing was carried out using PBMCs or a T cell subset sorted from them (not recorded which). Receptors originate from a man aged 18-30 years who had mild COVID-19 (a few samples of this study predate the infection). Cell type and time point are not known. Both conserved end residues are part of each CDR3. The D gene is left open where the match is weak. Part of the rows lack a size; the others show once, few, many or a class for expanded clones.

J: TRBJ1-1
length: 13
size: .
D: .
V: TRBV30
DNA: TGTGCCTGGAGCGGAGAAGGGGACACTGAAGCTTTCTTT
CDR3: CAWSGEGDTEAFF

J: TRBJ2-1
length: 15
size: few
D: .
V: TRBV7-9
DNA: TGTGCCAGCAGCTTGGGGGGCCTCCCCTACAATGAGCAGTTCTTC
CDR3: CASSLGGLPYNEQFF

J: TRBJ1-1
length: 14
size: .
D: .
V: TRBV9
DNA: TGTGCCAGCAGCCCAAAGGGACCCGTCACTGAAGCTTTCTTT
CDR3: CASSPKGPVTEAFF

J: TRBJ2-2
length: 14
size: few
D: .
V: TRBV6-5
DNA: TGTGCCAGCAGTTACGGAAGTATACCCGGGGAGCTGTTTTTT
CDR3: CASSYGSIPGELFF

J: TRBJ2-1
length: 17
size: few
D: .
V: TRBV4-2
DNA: TGTGCCAGCAGCCAGGCCCGATGGCTCGAAGACTACAATGAGCAGTTCTTC
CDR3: CASSQARWLEDYNEQFF

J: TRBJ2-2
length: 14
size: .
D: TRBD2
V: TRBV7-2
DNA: TGTGCCAGCAGCTTCGGACTAGCGGTAGAGGAGCTGTTTTTT
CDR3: CASSFGLAVEELFF

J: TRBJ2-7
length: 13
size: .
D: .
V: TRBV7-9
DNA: TGTGCCAGCCTTCGGGCGGACACCTACGAGCAGTACTTC
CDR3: CASLRADTYEQYF

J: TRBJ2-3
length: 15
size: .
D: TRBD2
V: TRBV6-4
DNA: TGTGCCAGCAGGAGAAAGCGGGGGGGAGCAGATACGCAGTATTTT
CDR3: CASRRKRGGADTQYF

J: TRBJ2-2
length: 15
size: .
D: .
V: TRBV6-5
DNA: TGTGCCAGCAGTTACGGGGGGCCGTGGACCGGGGAGCTGTTTTTT
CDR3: CASSYGGPWTGELFF

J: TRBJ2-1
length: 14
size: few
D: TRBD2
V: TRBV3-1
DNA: TGTGCCAGCAGCCCCACTAGCGGATACAATGAGCAGTTCTTC
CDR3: CASSPTSGYNEQFF

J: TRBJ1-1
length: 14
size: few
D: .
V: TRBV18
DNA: TGTGCCAGCTCACCACGTTGGGAACGGTTTGAAGCTTTCTTT
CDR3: CASSPRWERFEAFF

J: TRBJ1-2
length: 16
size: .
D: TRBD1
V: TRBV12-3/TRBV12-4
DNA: TGTGCCAGCAGTCCCGGACAGGGGGAATCTAACTATGGCTACACCTTC
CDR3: CASSPGQGESNYGYTF

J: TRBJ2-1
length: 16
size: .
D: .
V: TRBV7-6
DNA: TGTGCCAGCAGTTCGAGAGGGGGGGTGTCCTACAATGAGCAGTTCTTC
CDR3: CASSSRGGVSYNEQFF

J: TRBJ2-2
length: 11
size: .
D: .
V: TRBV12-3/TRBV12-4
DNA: TGTGCCACCAGTGGAACCGGGGAGCTGTTTTTT
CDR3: CATSGTGELFF

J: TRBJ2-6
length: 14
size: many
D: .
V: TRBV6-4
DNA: TGTGCCAGCAGTGGGGGGGCTGGGGCCAACGTCCTGACTTTC
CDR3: CASSGGAGANVLTF

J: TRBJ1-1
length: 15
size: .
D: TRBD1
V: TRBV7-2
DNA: TGTGCCAGCAGCTACCGGACAGGAGGGCGAACTGAAGCTTTCTTT
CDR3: CASSYRTGGRTEAFF

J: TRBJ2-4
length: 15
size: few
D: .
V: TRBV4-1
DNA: TGCGCCAGCAGCCAAGGAAAGTTAGCCAAAAACATTCAGTACTTC
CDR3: CASSQGKLAKNIQYF

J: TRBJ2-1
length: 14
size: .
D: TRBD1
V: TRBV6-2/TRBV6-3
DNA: TGTGCCAGCAGCGGACAGGGGTCTTGGGATGAGCAGTTCTTC
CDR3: CASSGQGSWDEQFF

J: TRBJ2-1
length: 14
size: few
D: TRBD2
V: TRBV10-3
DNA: TGTGCGATCACGTCTAGCGGGGATCGGGCTGAGCAGTTCTTC
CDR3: CAITSSGDRAEQFF

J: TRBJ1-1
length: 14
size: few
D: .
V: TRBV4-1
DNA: TGCGCCAGCAGCCAAGGGGGGATGGACACTGAAGCTTTCTTT
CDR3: CASSQGGMDTEAFF

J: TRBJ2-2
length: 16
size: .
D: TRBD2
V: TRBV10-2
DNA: TGCGCCAGCATGGGTGAGCGGGGGACAATCACCGGGGAGCTGTTTTTT
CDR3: CASMGERGTITGELFF

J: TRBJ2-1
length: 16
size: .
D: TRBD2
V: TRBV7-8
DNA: TGTGCCAGCAGCTTATCGGGACTAGGGAACTACAATGAGCAGTTCTTC
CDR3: CASSLSGLGNYNEQFF

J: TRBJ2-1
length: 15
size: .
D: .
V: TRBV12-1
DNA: TGTGCCAGCAGCTTTAACCGGGAACCATACAATGAGCAGTTCTTC
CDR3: CASSFNREPYNEQFF

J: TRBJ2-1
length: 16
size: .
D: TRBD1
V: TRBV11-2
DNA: TGTGCCAGCAGCCACCCCAGACAGGGGGGTTACAATGAGCAGTTCTTC
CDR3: CASSHPRQGGYNEQFF

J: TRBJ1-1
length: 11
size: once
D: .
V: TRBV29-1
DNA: TGCAGCGTTGAAAGTGGTACTGAAGCTTTCTTT
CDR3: CSVESGTEAFF

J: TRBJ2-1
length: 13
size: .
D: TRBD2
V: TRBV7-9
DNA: TGTGCCAGCAGCGCCCCCCTAGCGGATGAGCAGTTCTTC
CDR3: CASSAPLADEQFF

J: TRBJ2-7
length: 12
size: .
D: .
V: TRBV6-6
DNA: TGTGCCACCACAGGGGAGGAAAGGGAGCAGTACTTC
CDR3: CATTGEEREQYF

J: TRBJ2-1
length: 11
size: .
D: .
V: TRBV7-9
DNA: TGTGCCAGCAGCGCCAGGAATGAGCAGTTCTTC
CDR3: CASSARNEQFF

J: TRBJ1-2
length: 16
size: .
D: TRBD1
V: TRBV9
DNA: TGTGCCAGCAGCACTCCCGGGACAGGGATGGCCTATGGCTACACCTTC
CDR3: CASSTPGTGMAYGYTF

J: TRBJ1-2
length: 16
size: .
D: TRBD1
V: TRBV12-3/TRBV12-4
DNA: TGTGCCAGCAGTCTCCCGAGGACAGGGGAGAACTATGGCTACACCTTC
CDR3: CASSLPRTGENYGYTF

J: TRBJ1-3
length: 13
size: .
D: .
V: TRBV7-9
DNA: TGTGCCAGCAGCCCGCCGCACGGAAACACCATATATTTT
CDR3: CASSPPHGNTIYF

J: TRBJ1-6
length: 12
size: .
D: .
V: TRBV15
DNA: TGTGCCACCAGCAGGGACAGACCACCCCTCCACTTT
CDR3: CATSRDRPPLHF

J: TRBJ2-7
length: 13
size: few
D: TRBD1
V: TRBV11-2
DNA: TGTGCCAGCAGCCTCGGGACAGAATACGAGCAGTACTTC
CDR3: CASSLGTEYEQYF

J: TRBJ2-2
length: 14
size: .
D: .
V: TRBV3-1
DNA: TGTGCCAGCAGCCAAGGACTAGAGGCCGGGGAGCTGTTTTTT
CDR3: CASSQGLEAGELFF

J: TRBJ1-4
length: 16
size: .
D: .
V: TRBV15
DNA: TGTGCCACCAGCAGCTCCTCGGGGGATTCGGATGAAAAACTGTTTTTT
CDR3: CATSSSSGDSDEKLFF

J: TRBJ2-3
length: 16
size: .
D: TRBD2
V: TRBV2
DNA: TGTGCCAGCAGTGAATTTGAGCGGGGGTTCACAGATACGCAGTATTTT
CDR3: CASSEFERGFTDTQYF

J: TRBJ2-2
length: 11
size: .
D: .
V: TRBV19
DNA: TGTGCCAGTATATCCGTCGGGGAGCTGTTTTTT
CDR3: CASISVGELFF

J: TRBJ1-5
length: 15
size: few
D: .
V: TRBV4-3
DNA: TGCGCCAGCAGCCAAGATGGGGTCGAGGGACAGCCCCAGCATTTT
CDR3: CASSQDGVEGQPQHF

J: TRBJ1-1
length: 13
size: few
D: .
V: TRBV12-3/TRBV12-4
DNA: TGTGCCAGCAGTTTCGGGGGGAACACTGAAGCTTTCTTT
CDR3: CASSFGGNTEAFF

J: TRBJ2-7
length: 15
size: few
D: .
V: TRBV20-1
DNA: TGCAGTGCTAGATCTGGTGAGGGTACCTCCTACGAGCAGTACTTC
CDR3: CSARSGEGTSYEQYF

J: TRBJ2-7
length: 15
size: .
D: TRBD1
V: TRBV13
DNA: TGTGCCAGCAGCTCCTCCGGGACAGGCCTGCTCGAGCAGTACTTC
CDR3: CASSSSGTGLLEQYF

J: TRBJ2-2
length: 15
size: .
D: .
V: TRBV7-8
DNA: TGTGCCAGCAGCTTAAGGAAGGGGAACACCGGGGAGCTGTTTTTT
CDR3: CASSLRKGNTGELFF

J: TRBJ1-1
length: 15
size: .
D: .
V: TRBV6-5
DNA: TGTGCCAGCAGTTACGCTGGGGGCTTTACCACTGAAGCTTTCTTT
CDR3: CASSYAGGFTTEAFF

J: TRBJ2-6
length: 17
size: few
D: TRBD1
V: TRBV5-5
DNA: TGTGCCAGCAGCTCGGACAGGCCCTACTCTGGGGCCAACGTCCTGACTTTC
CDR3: CASSSDRPYSGANVLTF

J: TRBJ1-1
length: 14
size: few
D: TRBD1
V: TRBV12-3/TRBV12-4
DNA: TGTGCCAGCAGACCACAGGGGAGCGGGACTGAAGCTTTCTTT
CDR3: CASRPQGSGTEAFF

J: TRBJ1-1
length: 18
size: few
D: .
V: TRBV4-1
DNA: TGCGCCAGCAGCCCAGTTGTCAGGGTATCCGGCTTGAACACTGAAGCTTTCTTT
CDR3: CASSPVVRVSGLNTEAFF

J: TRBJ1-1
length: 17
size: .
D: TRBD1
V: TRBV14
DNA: TGTGCCAGCAGCCCCCCACAGGGGGAAGTCCGTGGCACTGAAGCTTTCTTT
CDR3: CASSPPQGEVRGTEAFF

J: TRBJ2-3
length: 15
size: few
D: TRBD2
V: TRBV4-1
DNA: TGCGCCAGCAGCCGAGCGGGGGGTGGCACAGATACGCAGTATTTT
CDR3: CASSRAGGGTDTQYF

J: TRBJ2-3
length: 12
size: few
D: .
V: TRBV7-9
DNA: TGTGCCAGTTCATGGGGCACCGATACGCAGTATTTT
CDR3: CASSWGTDTQYF

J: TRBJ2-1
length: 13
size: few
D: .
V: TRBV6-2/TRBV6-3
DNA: TGTGCCAGCAGTTACAGCCCCCCGTATGAGCAGTTCTTC
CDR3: CASSYSPPYEQFF

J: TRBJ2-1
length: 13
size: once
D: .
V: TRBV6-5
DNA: TGTGCCAGCAAAATCGGACACCACAATGAGCAGTTCTTC
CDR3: CASKIGHHNEQFF

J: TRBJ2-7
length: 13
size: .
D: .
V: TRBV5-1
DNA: TGCGCCAGCAGCTTGACCGTAGGGTACGAGCAGTACTTC
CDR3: CASSLTVGYEQYF